Each of the 5 T cell receptor beta chains below was sequenced from the same sample in a study of regulatory T cells in long-lasting Graves disease. Time point noted: newly diagnosed GD, antithyroid drugs for less than 3 months. RNA from PBMCs was the source of the TCR library. Building of the TCR beta libraries involved iRepertoire HTBI primers and Arm-PCR of CDR3 regions. In TCRdb, the multiplex PCR reads were re-called with MiXCR into one record per CDR3 protein. In the table there are 450,000 to 600,000 distinct CDR3 sequences, 13% of which are singletons. This sample was also put to use in a study of T cells in Graves' hyperthyroidism and ophthalmopathy.

The material was peripheral blood mononuclear cells (PBMCs), obtained at new diagnosis, from a patient treated with antithyroid drugs. The receptors shown here come from a young man with Graves disease.

Remarks on this clonotype: Since a far larger clone is one base different, this is likely a read error. The gene calls are TRBV7-2 and TRBJ2-3, with 7 bases fitting TRBD2. The DNA end is more similar to TRBJ2-1, so the J call may be wrong. This CDR3 is 15 amino acids long. Germline values: CDR1 SGHTA, CDR2 FQGNSA. The CDR3 DNA follows: TGTGCCAGCAGCTTAGGCGGGGGAATCTCCTACGAGCAGTTCTTC. The encoded protein is CASSLGGGISYEQFF.

The rearrangement uses TRBV2 and TRBJ1-2, with D uncertain. Germline V gives CDR1 SNHLY, CDR2 FYNNEI. V dropped 10 bases and J dropped 8 bases, with 11 bases sitting between them. This CDR3 region has 10 residues. As DNA, the CDR3 is TGTGCCACTATAAACTTCGGCTACACCTTC. Protein product: CATINFGYTF.

With respect to this clonotype: Being one base from a much bigger clone, this may be a read error. The conserved final phenylalanine or tryptophan is absent from the CDR3, which likely points to a read error. The genes are TRBV11-2 and TRBJ2-7; D not resolved. Germline V lookup: CDR1 SGHAT, CDR2 FQNNGV. Between the trimmed V and J ends, which lost 0 bases and 6 bases, there was a span of 6 bases. The CDR3 runs 12 residues. DNA of the CDR3: TGTGCCAGCAGCTTAGATCTGGTCGAGCAGTACTTA. This encodes CASSLDLVEQYL.

In this sample, this clonotype turned up a few times. This chain links TRBV19 with TRBJ2-1; 10 nucleotides match TRBD2. CDR3 length equals 17 residues. The V gene's germline CDR1 is LNHDA and CDR2 SQIVND (reference sequence). The V gene end was trimmed by 2 bases and the J gene end by 9 bases; junction bases not matched to a gene: 13. This chain's CDR3 is CASSIISLSGRAFEQFF. CDR3 DNA sequence: TGTGCCAGTAGTATAATTAGCTTAAGCGGGAGGGCGTTTGAGCAGTTCTTC. Full variable domain (missing parts from reference TRBV19 and TRBJ2-1): DGGITQSPKYLFRKEGQNVTLSCEQNLNHDAMYWYRQDPGQGLRLIYYSQIVNDFQKGDIAEGYSVSREKKESFPLTVTSAQKNPTAFYLCASSIISLSGRAFEQFFGPGTRLTVL.

This clonotype has just a few counts. Relative to the germline gene, one junction end is altered; a read error may explain this. This chain uses TRBV12-3 or TRBV12-4 with TRBJ1-4; a weak D match, TRBD1 (5 bases). This CDR3 is built from 14 residues. Here the CDR3 reads CAGSSGGANEKLFF. The CDR3 DNA reads as TGTGCCGGCAGTTCGGGGGGAGCTAATGAAAAACTGTTTTTT.